A selection of T cell receptor beta chains follows, all from one sample in a study of identical twins. TCRdb fed the 5' RACE reads into MiXCR, producing one record per CDR3 protein. The sample records roughly 1.6 million distinct CDR3 sequences, around a third being singletons. The source material was cord blood. The receptors here all came from a newborn girl in good health. The CDR3 runs from the conserved cysteine through the conserved F or W. Fields, in order: CDR3 length, V gene, clone size, J gene, D gene, CDR3 DNA, CDR3 protein. A D gene is named only where the DNA matches it firmly. Some rows have no size entry. The others give once, few or many, or a class for an expanded clone.

>16|TRBV28|NA|TRBJ1-3|NA
TGTGCCAGCAGTTTGGGTACAGGCCGCTCTGGAAACACCATATATTTT
CASSLGTGRSGNTIYF
>16|TRBV14|NA|TRBJ1-1|NA
TGTGCCAGCAGCTACCGGGCAGGACTGTTGAACACTGAAGCTTTCTTT
CASSYRAGLLNTEAFF
>13|TRBV20-1|NA|TRBJ2-1|NA
TGCAGTGCCCCGACTAGAGCCTACAATGAGCAGTTCTTC
CSAPTRAYNEQFF
>13|TRBV20-1|few|TRBJ1-5|NA
TGCAGTGCTAGAGGTGGGTCAGGTGCAGCCCAGCATTTT
CSARGGSGAAQHF
>15|TRBV7-2|NA|TRBJ2-1|TRBD2
TGTGCCAGCAGCTTACGGCGGGAGAGGTTGAATGAGCAGTTCTTC
CASSLRRERLNEQFF
>15|TRBV5-1|few|TRBJ1-1|NA
TGCGCCAGCAGCTTGATAGCGGGGCGCGGCACTGAAGCTTTCTTT
CASSLIAGRGTEAFF
>15|TRBV20-1|few|TRBJ2-7|NA
TGCAGTGCTAGAGAGGGGACTGGGCTCTCCTACGAGCAGTACTTC
CSAREGTGLSYEQYF
>13|TRBV12-3/TRBV12-4|few|TRBJ2-1|TRBD1
TGTGCCAGCAGTTGGACACCGGGACAGGGTCTGTTCTTC
CASSWTPGQGLFF
>17|TRBV3-1|NA|TRBJ1-2|TRBD1
TGTGCCAGCAGCCATCCGACGGGACAGTCATTTAACTATGGCTACACCTTC
CASSHPTGQSFNYGYTF
>16|TRBV9|NA|TRBJ2-2|TRBD2
TGTGCCAGCAGCCTTACAAGCGGGAGGAACACCGGGGAGCTGTTTTTT
CASSLTSGRNTGELFF
>17|TRBV29-1|NA|TRBJ2-3|NA
TGCAGCGTTGAAGATCCTTGGGCGGGAACTAGCACGGATACGCAGTATTTT
CSVEDPWAGTSTDTQYF
>13|TRBV12-3/TRBV12-4|NA|TRBJ2-3|NA
TGTGCCAGCAGTTTCCTAACTACAGATGCGCAGTATTTT
CASSFLTTDAQYF
>14|TRBV20-1|NA|TRBJ2-7|TRBD1
TGCAGTGCTAGCCTGGGACAGGGGAACTACGAGCAGTACTTC
CSASLGQGNYEQYF
>16|TRBV10-3|many|TRBJ2-7|NA
TGTGCCATCAGTGAGTCGCTGGGACCCTCATCCTACGAGCAGTACTTC
CAISESLGPSSYEQYF
>13|TRBV7-2|many|TRBJ1-2|NA
TGTGCCAGCAGCGCGACAGTTTCTTATGGCTACACCTTC
CASSATVSYGYTF
>14|TRBV28|NA|TRBJ2-5|NA
TGTGCCAGCAGTTTGACAGGTCCTCACAATGAGCAGTACTTC
CASSLTGPHNEQYF
>14|TRBV9|NA|TRBJ2-7|NA
TGTGCCAGCAGCCCTGACAATGTGGGGAACGAGCAGTACTTC
CASSPDNVGNEQYF
>15|TRBV29-1|NA|TRBJ2-5|NA
TGCAGCGTGTTGTTGGGTCCGGCGTCCTACAATGAGCAGTACTTC
CSVLLGPASYNEQYF
>14|TRBV6-1|once|TRBJ2-2|NA
TGTGCCAGCAGCTCTACATTGGGCACCGGGGAGCTGTTTTTT
CASSSTLGTGELFF
>16|TRBV4-1|NA|TRBJ1-6|NA
TGCGCCAGCAGGAGCCTATCCGGGACTCCCCATTCACCCCTCCACTTT
CASRSLSGTPHSPLHF
>12|TRBV29-1|few|TRBJ1-2|NA
TGCAGCGTAGCCCTGGTGAAGCCTGGCTACACCTTC
CSVALVKPGYTF
>15|TRBV28|few|TRBJ1-4|NA
TGTGCCAGCAGCCCACAGGGATTGGGGAATGAAAAACTGTTTTTT
CASSPQGLGNEKLFF
>15|TRBV20-1|NA|TRBJ2-3|TRBD2
TGCAGTGCTAAAAGGGCTAGCGGAAGCACAGATACGCAGTATTTT
CSAKRASGSTDTQYF
>16|TRBV5-1|NA|TRBJ1-2|TRBD1
TGCGCCAGCAGCTTGCCGGGACAGGGGTCGGACTATGGCTACACCTTC
CASSLPGQGSDYGYTF
>15|TRBV10-3|few|TRBJ2-3|TRBD2
TGTGCCATCAGCCTTAGCGGGAGTTCCACAGATACGCAGTATTTT
CAISLSGSSTDTQYF
>15|TRBV29-1|NA|TRBJ2-4|NA
TGCAGCGTTATCCCCGAGGTAGGGGTAGGGAACATTCAGTACTTC
CSVIPEVGVGNIQYF
>14|TRBV13|NA|TRBJ1-1|TRBD1
TGTGCCAGCAGCTCCCGACAGGGATACACTGAAGCTTTCTTT
CASSSRQGYTEAFF
>14|TRBV28|NA|TRBJ1-2|TRBD1
TGTGCCAGCAGTTCGGGACAGGCTAACTATGGCTACACCTTC
CASSSGQANYGYTF
>15|TRBV10-3|NA|TRBJ2-7|NA
TGTGCCATCAGTGAGTCGAGTGATGTAGGGCACGAGCAGTACTTC
CAISESSDVGHEQYF
>14|TRBV7-9|NA|TRBJ2-7|TRBD2
TGTGCCAGCAGCTTAAAATGGGACTACAATGAGCAGTACTTC
CASSLKWDYNEQYF
>14|TRBV12-3/TRBV12-4|few|TRBJ2-1|NA
TGTGCCAGCAGCCCCCGGACCCCTTACAATGAGCAGTTCTTC
CASSPRTPYNEQFF
>14|TRBV20-1|NA|TRBJ2-7|NA
TGCAGTGCTAGGCCGGGACCCCTCTCCTACGAGCAGTACTTC
CSARPGPLSYEQYF
>14|TRBV5-6|few|TRBJ2-5|NA
TGTGCCAGCAGCCCTGGACCAGCTGTGGAGACCCAGTACTTC
CASSPGPAVETQYF
>15|TRBV6-6|NA|TRBJ2-3|NA
TGTGCCAGCAGTTTATTAAGCGCTAGCACAGATACGCAGTATTTT
CASSLLSASTDTQYF
>18|TRBV13|NA|TRBJ2-4|NA
TGTGCCAGCAGCTTAGCGGGCCAGGGGAGGGAAGCCAAAAACATTCAGTACTTC
CASSLAGQGREAKNIQYF
>14|TRBV12-3/TRBV12-4|NA|TRBJ1-1|NA
TGTACCAGCAGCCTCGGGACATTGAACACTGAAGCTTTCTTT
CTSSLGTLNTEAFF